The present T cell receptor (beta chain) was sequenced within a study of CD8+ T cells in alopecia areata. Per the germline V gene, CDR1 is MNHEY and CDR2 is SMNVEV (reference sequence). V was pared by 2 bases and J by 4 bases, with 6 bases of the junction left unmatched. CDR3 length: 16 residues. The treatment here: oral pan-JAK inhibitor, 5-10 mg twice daily. Reverse transcription of extracted RNA yielded cDNA, which provided the sequencing template. Measured with immunoSEQ multiplex PCR; TCRdb has only the in-frame clones, and not every one. The sample has tens of thousands of clones; 60% to 80% are singletons.

Sequences were derived from CD8+ T cells sorted from blood, sampled at week 44, from a patient treated with tofacitinib. The source is a human donor with alopecia areata. This rearrangement joins TRBV27 to TRBJ2-1; TRBD2 aligns across 9 bases. CDR3 nucleotide sequence: TGTGCCAGCAGTTTAGGTGGTAGCGGGGGATACAATGAGCAGTTCTTC. This codes for CASSLGGSGGYNEQFF.